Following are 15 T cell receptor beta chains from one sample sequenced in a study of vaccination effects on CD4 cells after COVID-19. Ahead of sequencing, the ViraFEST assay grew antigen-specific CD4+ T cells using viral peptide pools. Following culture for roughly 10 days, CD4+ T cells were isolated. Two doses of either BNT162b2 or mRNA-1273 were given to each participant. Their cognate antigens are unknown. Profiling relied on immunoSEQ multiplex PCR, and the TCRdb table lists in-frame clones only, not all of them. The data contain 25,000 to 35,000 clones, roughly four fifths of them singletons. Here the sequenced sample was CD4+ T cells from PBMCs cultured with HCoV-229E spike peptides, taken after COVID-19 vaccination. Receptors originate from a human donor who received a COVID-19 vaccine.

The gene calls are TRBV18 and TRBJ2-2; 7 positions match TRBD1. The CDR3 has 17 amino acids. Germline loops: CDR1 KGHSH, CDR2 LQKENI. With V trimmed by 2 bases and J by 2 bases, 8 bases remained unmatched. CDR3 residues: CASSPNSGTANTGELFF. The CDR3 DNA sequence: TGTGCCAGCTCACCAAACTCCGGGACAGCTAACACCGGGGAGCTGTTTTTT. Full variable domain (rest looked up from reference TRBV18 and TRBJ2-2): NAGVMQNPRHLVRRRGQEARLRCSPMKGHSHVYWYRQLPEEGLKFMVYLQKENIIDESGMPKERFSAEFPKEGPSILRIQQVVRGDSAAYFCASSPNSGTANTGELFFGEGSRLTVL.

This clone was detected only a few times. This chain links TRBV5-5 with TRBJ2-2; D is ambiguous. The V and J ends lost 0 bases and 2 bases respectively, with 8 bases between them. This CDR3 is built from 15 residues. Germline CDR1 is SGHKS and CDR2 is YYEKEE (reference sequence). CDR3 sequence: CASSLGNYNTGELFF. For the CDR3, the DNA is TGTGCCAGCAGCTTGGGGAACTACAACACCGGGGAGCTGTTTTTT.

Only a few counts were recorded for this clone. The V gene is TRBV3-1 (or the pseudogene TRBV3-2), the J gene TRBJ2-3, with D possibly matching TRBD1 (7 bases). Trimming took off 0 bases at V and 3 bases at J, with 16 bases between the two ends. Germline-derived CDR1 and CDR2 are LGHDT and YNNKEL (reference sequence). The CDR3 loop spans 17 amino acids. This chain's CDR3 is CASSQDLRAGGTDTQYF. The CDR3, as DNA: TGTGCCAGCAGCCAAGATCTTAGGGCAGGGGGGACAGATACGCAGTATTTT.

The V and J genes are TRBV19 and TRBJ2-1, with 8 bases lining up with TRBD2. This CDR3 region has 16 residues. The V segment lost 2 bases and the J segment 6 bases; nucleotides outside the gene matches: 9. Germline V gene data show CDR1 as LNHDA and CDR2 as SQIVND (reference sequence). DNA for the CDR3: TGTGCCAGTAGTATAAGCGGGGCGGGGGGCTCCAATGAGCAGTTCTTC. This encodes CASSISGAGGSNEQFF.

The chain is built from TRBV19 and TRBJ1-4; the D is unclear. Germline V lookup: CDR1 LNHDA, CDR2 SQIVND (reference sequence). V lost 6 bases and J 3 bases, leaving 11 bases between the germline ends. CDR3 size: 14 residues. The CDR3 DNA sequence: TGTGCCAGTAGACTACGGGGTCCTAATGAAAAACTGTTTTTT. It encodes CASRLRGPNEKLFF. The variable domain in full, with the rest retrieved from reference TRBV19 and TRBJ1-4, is DGGITQSPKYLFRKEGQNVTLSCEQNLNHDAMYWYRQDPGQGLRLIYYSQIVNDFQKGDIAEGYSVSREKKESFPLTVTSAQKNPTAFYLCASRLRGPNEKLFFGSGTQLSVL.

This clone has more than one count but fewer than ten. The CDR3 sequence is CSVADGVLGNQPQHF. CDR3 coding DNA: TGCAGCGTTGCTGACGGAGTGTTAGGCAATCAGCCCCAGCATTTT. This sequence joins TRBV29-1 and TRBJ1-5; no firm D call. Germline CDR1 is SQVTM and CDR2 is ANQGSEA. With 4 bases removed from V and 2 bases from J, the gap between germline ends came to 15 bases. CDR3 length equals 15 residues.

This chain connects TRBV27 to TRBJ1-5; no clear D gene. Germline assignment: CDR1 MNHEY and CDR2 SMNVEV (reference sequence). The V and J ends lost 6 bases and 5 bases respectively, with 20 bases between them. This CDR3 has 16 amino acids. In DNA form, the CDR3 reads TGTGCCAGCAGCCCGGCACATTGGTATGACGATCAGCCCCAGCATTTT. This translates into CASSPAHWYDDQPQHF.

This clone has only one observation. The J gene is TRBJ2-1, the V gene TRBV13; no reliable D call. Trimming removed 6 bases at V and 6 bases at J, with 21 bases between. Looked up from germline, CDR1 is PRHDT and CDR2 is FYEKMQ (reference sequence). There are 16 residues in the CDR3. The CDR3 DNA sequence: TGTGCCAGCAGTCCAAAGTACGAGTCCAGAGGCAATGAGCAGTTCTTC. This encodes CASSPKYESRGNEQFF. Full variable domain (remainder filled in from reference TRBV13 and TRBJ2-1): AAGVIQSPRHLIKEKRETATLKCYPIPRHDTVYWYQQGPGQDPQFLISFYEKMQSDKGSIPDRFSAQQFSDYHSELNMSSLELGDSALYFCASSPKYESRGNEQFFGPGTRLTVL.

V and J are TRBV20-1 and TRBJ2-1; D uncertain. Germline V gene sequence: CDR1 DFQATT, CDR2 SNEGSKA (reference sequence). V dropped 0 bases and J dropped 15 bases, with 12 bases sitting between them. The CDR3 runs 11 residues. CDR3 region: CSARDFPEVFF. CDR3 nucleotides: TGCAGTGCTAGAGATTTCCCAGAGGTGTTCTTC.

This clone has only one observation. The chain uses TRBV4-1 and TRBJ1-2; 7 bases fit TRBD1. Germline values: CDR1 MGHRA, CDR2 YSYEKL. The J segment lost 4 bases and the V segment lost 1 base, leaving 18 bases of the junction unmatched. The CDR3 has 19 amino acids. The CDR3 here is CASSQGRWTGSLLGYGYTF. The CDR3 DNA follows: TGCGCCAGCAGCCAAGGACGATGGACAGGAAGCCTCCTAGGCTATGGCTACACCTTC.

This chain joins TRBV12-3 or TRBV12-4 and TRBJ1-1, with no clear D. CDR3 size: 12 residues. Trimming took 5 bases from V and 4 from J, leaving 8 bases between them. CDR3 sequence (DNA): TGTGCCAGCAGTCGGCGGACCACTGAAGCTTTCTTT. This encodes CASSRRTTEAFF.

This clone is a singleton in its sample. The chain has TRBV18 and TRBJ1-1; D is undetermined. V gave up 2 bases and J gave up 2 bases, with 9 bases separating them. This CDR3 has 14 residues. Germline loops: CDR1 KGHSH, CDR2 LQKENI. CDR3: CASSPVGGNTEAFF. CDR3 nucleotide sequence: TGTGCCAGCTCACCAGTGGGCGGAAACACTGAAGCTTTCTTT.

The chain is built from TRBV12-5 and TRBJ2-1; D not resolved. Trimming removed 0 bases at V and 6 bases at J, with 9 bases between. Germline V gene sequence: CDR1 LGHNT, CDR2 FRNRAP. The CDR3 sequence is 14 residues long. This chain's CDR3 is CASGLVPEVNEQFF. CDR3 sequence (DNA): TGTGCTAGTGGTTTGGTCCCTGAGGTCAATGAGCAGTTCTTC.

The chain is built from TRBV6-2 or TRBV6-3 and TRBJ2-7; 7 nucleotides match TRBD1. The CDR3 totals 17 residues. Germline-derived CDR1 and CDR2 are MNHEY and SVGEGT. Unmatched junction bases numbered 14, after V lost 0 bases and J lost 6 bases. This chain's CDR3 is CASSYSKSTGRLVEQYF. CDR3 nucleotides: TGTGCCAGCAGTTACTCGAAATCGACAGGGAGATTGGTCGAGCAGTACTTC.

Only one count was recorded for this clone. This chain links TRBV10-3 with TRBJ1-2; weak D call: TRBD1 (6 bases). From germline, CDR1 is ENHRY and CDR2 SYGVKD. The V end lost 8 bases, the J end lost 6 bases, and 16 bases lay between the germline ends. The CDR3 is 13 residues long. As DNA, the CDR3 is TGTGCCATCCGGGGCGGGGGCGAAGATGGCTACACCTTC. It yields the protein CAIRGGGEDGYTF.